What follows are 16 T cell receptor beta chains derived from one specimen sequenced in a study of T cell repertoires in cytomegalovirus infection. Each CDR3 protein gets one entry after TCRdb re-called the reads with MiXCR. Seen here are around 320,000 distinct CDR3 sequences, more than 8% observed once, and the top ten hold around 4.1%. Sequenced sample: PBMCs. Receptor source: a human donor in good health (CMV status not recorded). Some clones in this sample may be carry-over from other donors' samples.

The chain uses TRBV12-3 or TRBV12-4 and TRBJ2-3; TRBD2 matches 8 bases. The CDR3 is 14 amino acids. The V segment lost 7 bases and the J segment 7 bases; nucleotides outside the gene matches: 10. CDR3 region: CASTPGLAAYTQYF. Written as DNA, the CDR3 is TGTGCCAGCACCCCTGGACTAGCTGCGTATACGCAGTATTTT.

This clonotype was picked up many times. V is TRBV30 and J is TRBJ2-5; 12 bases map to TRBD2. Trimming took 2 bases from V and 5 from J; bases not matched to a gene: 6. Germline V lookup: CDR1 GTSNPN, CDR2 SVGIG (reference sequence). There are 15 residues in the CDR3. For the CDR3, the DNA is TGTGCCTGGAGTCGACTAGCGGGAGAATGGGAGACCCAGTACTTC. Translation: CAWSRLAGEWETQYF. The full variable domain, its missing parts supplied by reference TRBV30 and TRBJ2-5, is SQTIHQWPATLVQPVGSPLSLECTVEGTSNPNLYWYRQAAGRGLQLLFYSVGIGQISSEVPQNLSASRPQDRQFILSSKKLLLSDSGFYLCAWSRLAGEWETQYFGPGTRLLVL.

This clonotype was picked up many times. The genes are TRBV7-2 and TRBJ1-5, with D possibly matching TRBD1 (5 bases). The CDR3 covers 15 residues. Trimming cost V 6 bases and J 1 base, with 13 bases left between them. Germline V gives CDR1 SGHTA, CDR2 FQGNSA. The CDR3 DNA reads TGTGCCAGCAGTCTCTTCCGGGACAGCAATCAGCCCCAGCATTTT. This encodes CASSLFRDSNQPQHF. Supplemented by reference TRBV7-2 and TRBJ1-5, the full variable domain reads GAGVSQSPSNKVTEKGKDVELRCDPISGHTALYWYRQSLGQGLEFLIYFQGNSAPDKSGLPSDRFSAERTGGSVSTLTIQRTQQEDSAVYLCASSLFRDSNQPQHFGDGTRLSIL.

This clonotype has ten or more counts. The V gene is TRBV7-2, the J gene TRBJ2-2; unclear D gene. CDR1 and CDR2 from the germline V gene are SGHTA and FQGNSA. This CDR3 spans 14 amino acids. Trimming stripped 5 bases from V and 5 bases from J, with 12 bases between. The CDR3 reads CASSPIPTTGELFF. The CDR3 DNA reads TGTGCCAGCAGCCCCATCCCTACAACCGGGGAGCTGTTTTTT.

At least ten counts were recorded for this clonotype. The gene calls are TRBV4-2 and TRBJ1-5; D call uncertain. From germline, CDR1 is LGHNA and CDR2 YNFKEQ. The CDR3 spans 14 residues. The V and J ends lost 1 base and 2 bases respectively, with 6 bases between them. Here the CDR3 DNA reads TGTGCCAGCAGCCAAGGAGAGGGCAATCAGCCCCAGCATTTT. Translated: CASSQGEGNQPQHF.

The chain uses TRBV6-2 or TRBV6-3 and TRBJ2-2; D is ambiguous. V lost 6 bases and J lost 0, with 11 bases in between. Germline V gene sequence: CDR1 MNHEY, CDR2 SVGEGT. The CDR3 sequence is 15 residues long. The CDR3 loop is CASRFDGANTGELFF. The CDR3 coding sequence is TGTGCCAGCAGATTCGACGGCGCGAACACCGGGGAGCTGTTTTTT.

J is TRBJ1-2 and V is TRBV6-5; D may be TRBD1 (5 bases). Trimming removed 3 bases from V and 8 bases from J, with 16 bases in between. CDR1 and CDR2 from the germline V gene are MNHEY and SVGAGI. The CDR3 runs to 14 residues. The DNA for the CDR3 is TGTGCCAGCAGTTATATCCAGGGAGGGCAAGGCTACACCTTC. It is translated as CASSYIQGGQGYTF.

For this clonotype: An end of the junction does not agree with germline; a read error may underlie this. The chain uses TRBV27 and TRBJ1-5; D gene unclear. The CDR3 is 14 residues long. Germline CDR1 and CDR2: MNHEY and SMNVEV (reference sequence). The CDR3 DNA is TGTGCCAGCAGTTTAGAGGCCAGCAATCAGCTCCAGCATTTT. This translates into CASSLEASNQLQHF.

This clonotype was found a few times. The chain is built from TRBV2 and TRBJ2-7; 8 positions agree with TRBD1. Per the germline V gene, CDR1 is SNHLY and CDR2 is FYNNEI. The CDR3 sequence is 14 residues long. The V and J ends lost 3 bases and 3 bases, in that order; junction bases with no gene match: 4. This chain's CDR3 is CASSEGRGHYEQYF. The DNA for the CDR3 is TGTGCCAGCAGTGAGGGCAGGGGGCACTACGAGCAGTACTTC. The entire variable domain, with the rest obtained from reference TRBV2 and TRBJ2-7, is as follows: EPEVTQTPSHQVTQMGQEVILRCVPISNHLYFYWYRQILGQKVEFLVSFYNNEISEKSEIFDDQFSVERPDGSNFTLKIRSTKLEDSAMYFCASSEGRGHYEQYFGPGTRLTVT.

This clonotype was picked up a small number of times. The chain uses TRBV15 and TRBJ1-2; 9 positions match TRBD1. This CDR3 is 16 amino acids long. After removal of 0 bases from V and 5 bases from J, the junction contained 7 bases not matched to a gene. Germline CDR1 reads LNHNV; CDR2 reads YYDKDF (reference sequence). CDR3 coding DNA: TGTGCCACCAGCAGAGACTGGACAGGGGAACGGTATGGCTACACCTTC. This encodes CATSRDWTGERYGYTF.

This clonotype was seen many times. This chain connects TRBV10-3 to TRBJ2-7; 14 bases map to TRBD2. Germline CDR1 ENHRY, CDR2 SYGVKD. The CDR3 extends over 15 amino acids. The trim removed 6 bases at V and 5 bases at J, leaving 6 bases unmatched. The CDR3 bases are TGTGCCATCAGCGGGACTAGCGGGAGAAATAACGAGCAGTACTTC. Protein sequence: CAISGTSGRNNEQYF.

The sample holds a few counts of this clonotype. The CDR3 DNA reads as TGCAGTGCTCGACCCCCGGCGGGGCAGCCGACCTATGGCTACACCTTC. It is translated as CSARPPAGQPTYGYTF. The chain is built from TRBV20-1 and TRBJ1-2, with D possibly TRBD1 on 5 matching bases. The germline V and J ends were trimmed by 5 bases and 4 bases, with 23 bases remaining between them. The CDR3 length is 16 residues. From germline, CDR1 is DFQATT and CDR2 SNEGSKA (reference sequence).

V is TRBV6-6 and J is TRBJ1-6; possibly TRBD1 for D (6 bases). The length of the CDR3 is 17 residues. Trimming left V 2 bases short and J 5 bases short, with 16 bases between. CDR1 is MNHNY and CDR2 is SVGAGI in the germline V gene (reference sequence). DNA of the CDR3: TGTGCCAGCAGTTACCCCACCGGACAGCAAGATAATTCACCCCTCCACTTT. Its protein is CASSYPTGQQDNSPLHF.

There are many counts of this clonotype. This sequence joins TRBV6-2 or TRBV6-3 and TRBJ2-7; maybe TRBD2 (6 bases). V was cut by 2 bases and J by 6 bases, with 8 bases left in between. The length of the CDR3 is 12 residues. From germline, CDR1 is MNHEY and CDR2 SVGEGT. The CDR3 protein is CASSYGGFEQYF. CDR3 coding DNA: TGTGCCAGCAGTTACGGAGGGTTCGAGCAGTACTTC.

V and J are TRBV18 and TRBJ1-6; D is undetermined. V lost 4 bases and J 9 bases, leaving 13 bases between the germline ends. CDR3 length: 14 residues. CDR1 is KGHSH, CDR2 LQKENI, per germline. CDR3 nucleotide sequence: TGTGCCAGCTCACAAGACCGTCTGGGTTCACCCCTCCACTTT. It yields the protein CASSQDRLGSPLHF.

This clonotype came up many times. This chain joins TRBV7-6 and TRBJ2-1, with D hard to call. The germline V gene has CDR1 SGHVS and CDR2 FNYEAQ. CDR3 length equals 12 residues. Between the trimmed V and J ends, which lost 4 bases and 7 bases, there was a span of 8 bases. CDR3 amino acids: CASSYTRNEQFF. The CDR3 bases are TGTGCCAGCAGCTATACCCGAAATGAGCAGTTCTTC.